The rows below give T cell receptor beta chains drawn from one sample of a study of spatial heterogeneity in lung cancer. TCRdb reprocessed the 5' RACE reads with MiXCR, giving one entry per CDR3 protein. The sample lists around 10,000 distinct CDR3 sequences, approximately 12% occurring once. Sequenced material: lung tumor tissue, taken at surgery. Receptors originate from a male donor with early-stage non-small cell lung cancer. Both conserved end residues are part of each CDR3. The D gene is left open where the match is weak. Clone size is shown for a subset of rows, as once, few, many or a class of expanded clone.

V gene	D gene	J gene	clone size	CDR3 protein	CDR3 DNA
TRBV28	-	TRBJ1-2	medium-sized	CASSTPYGYTF	TGTGCCAGCAGTACCCCCTATGGCTACACCTTC
TRBV12-3/TRBV12-4	-	TRBJ2-6	many	CASSPTGSGANVLTF	TGTGCCAGCAGTCCGACAGGTTCGGGGGCCAACGTCCTGACTTTC
TRBV5-1	-	TRBJ2-7	many	CASSLAQELEQYF	TGCGCCAGCAGCTTGGCTCAGGAGTTGGAGCAGTACTTC
TRBV25-1	TRBD2	TRBJ2-1	-	CASSEYGMAGGLYNEQFF	TGTGCCAGCAGTGAATATGGCATGGCGGGGGGTCTTTACAATGAGCAGTTCTTC
TRBV28	-	TRBJ2-1	-	CASKGDVETIYNEQFF	TGTGCCAGCAAAGGGGATGTGGAGACAATCTACAATGAGCAGTTCTTC
TRBV10-1	-	TRBJ1-1	few	CASSEPGASEAFF	TGCGCCAGCAGTGAGCCAGGGGCTTCAGAAGCTTTCTTT
TRBV7-6	-	TRBJ2-5	-	CASSLRDAQETQYF	TGTGCCAGCAGCCTCCGGGACGCCCAAGAGACCCAGTACTTC
TRBV11-2	-	TRBJ2-3	few	CASSLDPDVSDTQYF	TGTGCCAGCAGCTTAGACCCGGACGTCTCAGATACGCAGTATTTT
TRBV5-1	-	TRBJ2-5	-	CASSLLGHQETQYF	TGCGCCAGCAGCTTGCTGGGACACCAAGAGACCCAGTACTTC
TRBV24-1	TRBD1	TRBJ2-7	-	CATSDSGTGRNEQYF	TGTGCCACCAGTGATAGTGGGACAGGGAGGAACGAGCAGTACTTC